Following are 21 T cell receptor beta chains from one sample sequenced in a study of cytomegalovirus exposure and HLA in healthy donors. The PCR was carried out with 60 Vbeta primers and 13 Jbeta primers. TCRdb's copy holds only in-frame clones and misses some; the assay was immunoSEQ multiplex PCR. Of 200,000 or so clones listed, around 81% are singletons. Sequencing was performed on PBMCs. Receptors were obtained from a woman aged 18-29 years in good health and CMV-seropositive.

This chain connects TRBV11-3 to TRBJ2-2; 12 nucleotides agree with TRBD2. V was pared by 5 bases and J by 1 base, with 2 bases of the junction left unmatched. CDR3 length: 16 amino acids. Germline CDR1 and CDR2: SGHNT and YENEEA. DNA of the CDR3: TGTGCCAGCAGCACGGGACTAGCGGGGAACACCGGGGAGCTGTTTTTT. This encodes CASSTGLAGNTGELFF.

This clone appeared a single time. The chain links TRBV6-4 to TRBJ1-6; TRBD1 matches 7 bases. CDR1 is MRHNA, CDR2 SNTAGT, per germline. The V segment lost 9 bases and the J segment 2 bases; nucleotides outside the gene matches: 7. The CDR3 is made up of 15 amino acids. CDR3 bases: TGTGCCAGTTCCCCCGGGACAGCCTATAATTCACCCCTCCACTTT. It translates to CASSPGTAYNSPLHF.

The chain joins TRBV25-1 to TRBJ2-1; 10 bases align to TRBD1. There are 14 residues in the CDR3. Germline values: CDR1 MGHDK, CDR2 SYGVNS. The V segment lost 4 bases and the J segment 7 bases; nucleotides outside the gene matches: 4. In DNA, the CDR3 is TGTGCCAGCAGTGGCCGGGACAGGGGAAATGAGCAGTTCTTC. This encodes CASSGRDRGNEQFF.

The J gene is TRBJ2-1, the V gene TRBV5-4, with TRBD2 identical over 8 bases. There are 16 residues in the CDR3. The V gene's germline CDR1 is SGHNT and CDR2 YYREEE (reference sequence). Trimming took 5 bases from V and 6 from J; bases not matched to a gene: 13. The CDR3 DNA reads TGTGCCAGCAGTCCGGTCATGCGTCTAGCGGGCAATGAGCAGTTCTTC. Translating gives CASSPVMRLAGNEQFF.

This clone was seen once. The rearrangement uses TRBV7-9 and TRBJ1-1, with D tentatively TRBD1 (5 bases). Between the trimmed V and J ends, which lost 4 bases and 3 bases, there was a span of 6 bases. CDR1 and CDR2 (germline): SEHNR, FQNEAQ (reference sequence). The length of the CDR3 is 12 residues. CDR3 DNA sequence: TGTGCCAGCAGCTGGGGGGACACTGAAGCTTTCTTT. Translating it yields CASSWGDTEAFF.

The chain employs TRBV5-1 and TRBJ1-1, with 12 bases aligning to TRBD1. The J segment lost 4 bases and the V segment lost 0 bases, leaving 4 bases of the junction unmatched. Germline CDR1 SGHRS, CDR2 YFSETQ. This CDR3 has 16 residues. The CDR3 region is CASSLGDRGLITEAFF. CDR3 sequence (DNA): TGCGCCAGCAGCTTGGGGGACAGGGGGCTGATCACTGAAGCTTTCTTT.

The J gene is TRBJ2-3, the V gene TRBV19; 10 positions match TRBD1. J was trimmed by 6 bases and V by 5 bases; bases with no gene match: 8. The CDR3 contains 15 residues. The germline gives CDR1 LNHDA, CDR2 SQIVND (reference sequence). CDR3 DNA sequence: TGTGCCAGTAGTGGGCCGGGACAGGGGTCGGATACGCAGTATTTT. Amino acids: CASSGPGQGSDTQYF.

This chain links TRBV6-5 with TRBJ2-2; D is uncertain. Trimming cost V 7 bases and J 6 bases, with 6 bases left between them. CDR3 length equals 11 residues. Germline values: CDR1 MNHEY, CDR2 SVGAGI. CDR3 sequence reads: CASTVAGELFF. In DNA, the CDR3 is TGTGCCAGCACGGTGGCCGGGGAGCTGTTTTTT.

V and J are TRBV21-1 and TRBJ1-1; TRBD1, the D gene given by the table, was not confirmed from the DNA. TRBV21-1 is described as a pseudogene. The CDR3 extends over 18 amino acids. CDR3: CASSKPGQGGRLNTEAFF. The CDR3 bases are TGTGCCAGCAGCAAACCCGGACAGGGAGGTCGATTGAACACTGAAGCTTTCTTT.

This rearrangement joins TRBV27 to TRBJ1-5; no clear D. Germline V CDR1 and CDR2: MNHEY, SMNVEV (reference sequence). The length of the CDR3 is 17 residues. Deletions cut 1 base from V and 2 bases from J, with 15 bases between. The CDR3 nucleotides are TGTGCCAGCAGTTTATATTGGCAGGACGGGGGCAATCAGCCCCAGCATTTT. This sequence encodes CASSLYWQDGGNQPQHF.

The chain is built from TRBV19 and TRBJ2-7; 8 bases line up with TRBD1. Trimming took 5 bases from V and 5 from J; bases not matched to a gene: 5. In germline, CDR1 is LNHDA, CDR2 SQIVND (reference sequence). CDR3 size: 13 residues. Here the CDR3 reads CASSRQGAHEQYF. CDR3 DNA: TGTGCCAGTAGTCGGCAGGGGGCCCACGAGCAGTACTTC.

The chain employs TRBV6-5 and TRBJ1-5; perhaps TRBD1 as D (5 bases). From germline, CDR1 is MNHEY and CDR2 SVGAGI. CDR3 length: 13 residues. V was clipped by 5 bases and J by 7 bases, with 12 bases between them. CDR3 in DNA: TGTGCCAGCAGTCAAGACTCAGGGCAGCCCCAGCATTTT. It translates to CASSQDSGQPQHF.

This clone was counted a single time. The gene calls are TRBV7-2 and TRBJ2-2; 10 bases fit TRBD2. Germline CDR1 and CDR2: SGHTA and FQGNSA. The CDR3 spans 16 residues. V shed 4 bases, J shed 8 bases, and the junction held 10 bases outside the gene matches. The CDR3 DNA reads as TGTGCCAGCAGCTATCTAGCGGGGGAGTTTAGAGGGGAGCTGTTTTTT. Its protein product is CASSYLAGEFRGELFF.

The J gene is TRBJ1-2, the V gene TRBV5-4; weak D call: TRBD1 (5 bases). V lost 0 bases and J 2 bases, leaving 11 bases between the germline ends. Germline V CDR1 and CDR2: SGHNT, YYREEE (reference sequence). This CDR3 is 15 amino acids long. The chain's CDR3 is CASSLVAGRNYGYTF. The CDR3 nucleotides are TGTGCCAGCAGCTTGGTGGCAGGGCGAAACTATGGCTACACCTTC.

This chain uses TRBV28 with TRBJ1-1, with a tentative D call TRBD1 (5 bases). V was trimmed by 3 bases and J by 6 bases, leaving 26 bases between them. The germline CDR1 and CDR2 sequences are MDHEN and SYDVKM. The CDR3 covers 18 residues. The CDR3 nucleotides read TGTGCCAGCAGTTTGATCACGGTGATTGGGGCCCCCGATCCTGAAGCTTTCTTT. It codes for CASSLITVIGAPDPEAFF.

This clone came up a few times. CDR3 sequence reads: CASSLTDTQYF. The DNA of the CDR3 is TGTGCCAGCAGCCTCACAGATACGCAGTATTTT. The chain joins TRBV6-6 to TRBJ2-3; D is unclear. The length of the CDR3 is 11 residues. Trimming took 6 bases from V and 2 from J, leaving 3 bases between them. The germline CDR1 and CDR2 sequences are MNHNY and SVGAGI (reference sequence).

This chain uses TRBV19 with TRBJ2-7, with D perhaps TRBD2 (6 bases). Trimming removed 4 bases at V and 3 bases at J, with 22 bases between. Germline assignment: CDR1 LNHDA and CDR2 SQIVND (reference sequence). The CDR3 is 17 residues long. The CDR3 is CASSTLPGTLIYYEQYV. CDR3 in DNA: TGTGCCAGTAGTACATTGCCGGGGACTCTAATTTACTACGAGCAGTACGTC.

This sequence joins TRBV2 and TRBJ2-7; 8 nucleotides line up with TRBD2. CDR1 is SNHLY and CDR2 is FYNNEI in the germline V gene. Unmatched junction bases numbered 7, after V lost 6 bases and J lost 3 bases. The CDR3 has 14 residues. In nucleotides, the CDR3 is TGTGCCAGCAGCCGGGGGGGCCTGTTCTACGAGCAGTACGTC. This gives the protein CASSRGGLFYEQYV.

CDR3 coding DNA: TGTGCCAGCAGCGTAGGGGGGTTAGGAACAGGGTCCCTCCTTTCCTACAATGAGCAGTTCTTC. It encodes CASSVGGLGTGSLLSYNEQFF. This rearrangement joins TRBV9 to TRBJ2-1; a weak D match, TRBD1 (6 bases). Between the trimmed V and J ends, which lost 0 bases and 1 base, there was a span of 26 bases. Germline assignment: CDR1 SGDLS and CDR2 YYNGEE. This CDR3 contains 21 residues.

The CDR3 nucleotides are TGTGCCAGCACCCGAGGAAAGAGCAATCAGCCCCAGCATTTT. Protein: CASTRGKSNQPQHF. The chain has TRBV2 and TRBJ1-5; D gene ambiguous. Germline loops: CDR1 SNHLY, CDR2 FYNNEI. This CDR3 region has 14 residues. The V and J ends lost 7 bases and 1 base respectively, with 11 bases between them.

The chain couples TRBV4-1 to TRBJ1-5, with 7 bases that match TRBD1. J lost 6 bases, V lost 3 bases, and 8 bases had no gene match. The CDR3 is 15 residues long. Germline V CDR1 and CDR2: MGHRA, YSYEKL. CDR3 coding DNA: TGCGCCAGCAGCCAGCAAACAGGGGAGAGTCAGCCCCAGCATTTT. Translation: CASSQQTGESQPQHF.